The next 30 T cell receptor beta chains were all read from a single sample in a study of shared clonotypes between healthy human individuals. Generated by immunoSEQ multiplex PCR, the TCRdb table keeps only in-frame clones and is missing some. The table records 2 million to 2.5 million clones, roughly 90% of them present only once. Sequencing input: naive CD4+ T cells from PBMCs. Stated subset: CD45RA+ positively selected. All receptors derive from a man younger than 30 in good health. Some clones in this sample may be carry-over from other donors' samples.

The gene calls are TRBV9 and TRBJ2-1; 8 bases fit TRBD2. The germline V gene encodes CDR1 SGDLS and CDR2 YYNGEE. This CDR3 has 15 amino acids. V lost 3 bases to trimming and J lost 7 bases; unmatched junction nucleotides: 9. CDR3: CASSGLSGSWNEQFF. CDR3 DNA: TGTGCCAGCAGCGGACTCAGCGGGAGTTGGAATGAGCAGTTCTTC.

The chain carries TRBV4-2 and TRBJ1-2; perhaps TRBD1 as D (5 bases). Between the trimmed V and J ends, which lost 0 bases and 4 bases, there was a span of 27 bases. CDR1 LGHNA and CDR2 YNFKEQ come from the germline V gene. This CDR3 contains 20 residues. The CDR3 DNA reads TGTGCCAGCAGCCAAGATAAGGCATCGTCGGGGGGGAAAGAGGGCTATGGCTACACCTTC. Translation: CASSQDKASSGGKEGYGYTF.

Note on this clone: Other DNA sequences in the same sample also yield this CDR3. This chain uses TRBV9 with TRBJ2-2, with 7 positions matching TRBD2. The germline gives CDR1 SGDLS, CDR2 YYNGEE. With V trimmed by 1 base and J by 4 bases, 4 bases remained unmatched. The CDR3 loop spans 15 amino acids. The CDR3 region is CASSVTSASTGELFF. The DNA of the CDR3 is TGTGCCAGCAGCGTAACTAGCGCTAGCACCGGGGAGCTGTTTTTT.

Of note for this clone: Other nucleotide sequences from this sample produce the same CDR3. The CDR3 loop reads CASSIKGGTNYEQYF. The CDR3 nucleotides are TGTGCCAGTAGTATTAAAGGGGGCACCAATTACGAGCAGTACTTC. This sequence joins TRBV19 and TRBJ2-7; 7 positions agree with TRBD1. V lost 3 bases to trimming and J lost 4 bases; unmatched junction nucleotides: 9. Germline CDR1 reads LNHDA; CDR2 reads SQIVND (reference sequence). The length of the CDR3 is 15 residues.

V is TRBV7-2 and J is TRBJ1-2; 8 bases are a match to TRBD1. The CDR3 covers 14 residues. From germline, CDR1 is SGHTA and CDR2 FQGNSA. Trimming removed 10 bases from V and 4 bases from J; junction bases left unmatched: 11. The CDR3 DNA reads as TGTGCCACAACTAGAAACAGGGGGACCTATGGCTACACCTTC. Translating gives CATTRNRGTYGYTF.

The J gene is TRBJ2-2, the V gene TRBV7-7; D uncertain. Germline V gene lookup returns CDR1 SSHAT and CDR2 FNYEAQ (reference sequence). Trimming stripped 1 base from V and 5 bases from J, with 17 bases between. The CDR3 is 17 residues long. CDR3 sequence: CASSLELAGRDTGELFF. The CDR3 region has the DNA TGTGCCAGCAGCTTAGAGTTAGCAGGACGAGATACCGGGGAGCTGTTTTTT.

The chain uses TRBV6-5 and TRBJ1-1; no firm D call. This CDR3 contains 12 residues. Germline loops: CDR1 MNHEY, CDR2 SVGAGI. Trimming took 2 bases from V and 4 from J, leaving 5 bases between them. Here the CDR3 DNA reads TGTGCCAGCAGTTACGAGGGCACTGAAGCTTTCTTT. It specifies CASSYEGTEAFF.

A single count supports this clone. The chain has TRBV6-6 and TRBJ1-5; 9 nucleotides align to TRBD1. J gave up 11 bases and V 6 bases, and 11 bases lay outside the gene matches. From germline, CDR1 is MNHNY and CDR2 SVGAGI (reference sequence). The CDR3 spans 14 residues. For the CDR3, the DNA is TGTGCCAGCAGGACCACAGGGGGCGCGATGACCCAGCATTTT. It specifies CASRTTGGAMTQHF.

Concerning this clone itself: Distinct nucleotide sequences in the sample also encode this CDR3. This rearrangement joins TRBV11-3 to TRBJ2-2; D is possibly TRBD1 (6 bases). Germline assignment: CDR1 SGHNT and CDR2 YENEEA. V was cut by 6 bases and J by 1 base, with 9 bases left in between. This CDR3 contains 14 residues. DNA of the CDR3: TGTGCCAGCAGTAAGGGACAGAACACCGGGGAGCTGTTTTTT. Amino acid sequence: CASSKGQNTGELFF.

CDR3 sequence: CASSEIPRGQTQYF. The DNA of the CDR3 is TGTGCCAGCAGTGAAATTCCAAGGGGTCAGACCCAGTACTTC. The J gene is TRBJ2-5, the V gene TRBV6-1; TRBD1 is a possible D gene (5 bases). The germline V and J ends were trimmed by 2 bases and 6 bases, with 13 bases remaining between them. This CDR3 spans 14 amino acids. The germline V gene has CDR1 MNHNS and CDR2 SASEGT.

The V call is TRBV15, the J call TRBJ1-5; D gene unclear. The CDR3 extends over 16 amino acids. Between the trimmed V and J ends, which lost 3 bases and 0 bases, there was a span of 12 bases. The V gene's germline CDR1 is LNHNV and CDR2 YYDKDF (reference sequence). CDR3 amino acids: CATSRGGLLSNQPQHF. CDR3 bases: TGTGCCACCAGCAGGGGTGGGCTGCTTAGCAATCAGCCCCAGCATTTT.

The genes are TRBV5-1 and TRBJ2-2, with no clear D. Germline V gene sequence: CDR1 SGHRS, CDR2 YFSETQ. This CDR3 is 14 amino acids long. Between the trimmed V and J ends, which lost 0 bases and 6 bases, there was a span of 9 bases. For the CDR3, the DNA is TGCGCCAGCAGCTTGGGGTTGTCGGCCGGGGAGCTGTTTTTT. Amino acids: CASSLGLSAGELFF.

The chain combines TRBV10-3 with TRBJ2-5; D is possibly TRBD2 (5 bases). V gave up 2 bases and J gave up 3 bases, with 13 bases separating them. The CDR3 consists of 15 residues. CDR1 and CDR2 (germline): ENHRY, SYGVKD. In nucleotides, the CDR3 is TGTGCCATCAGTGAGGACTACTCGGGAAAAGAGACCCAGTACTTC. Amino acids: CAISEDYSGKETQYF.

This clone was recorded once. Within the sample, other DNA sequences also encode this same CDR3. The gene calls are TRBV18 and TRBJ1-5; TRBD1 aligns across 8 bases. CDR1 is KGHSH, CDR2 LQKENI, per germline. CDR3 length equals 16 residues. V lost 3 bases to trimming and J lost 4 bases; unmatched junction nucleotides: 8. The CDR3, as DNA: TGTGCCAGCTCACCCCGGGGGACAGGAGGGAATCAGCCCCAGCATTTT. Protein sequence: CASSPRGTGGNQPQHF. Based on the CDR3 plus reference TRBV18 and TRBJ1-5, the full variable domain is NAGVMQNPRHLVRRRGQEARLRCSPMKGHSHVYWYRQLPEEGLKFMVYLQKENIIDESGMPKERFSAEFPKEGPSILRIQQVVRGDSAAYFCASSPRGTGGNQPQHFGDGTRLSIL.

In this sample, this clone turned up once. Written as DNA, the CDR3 is TGTGCCAGCAGCTCCGGCCCTGGGGGCACTGAAGCTTTCTTT. Amino acids: CASSSGPGGTEAFF. The rearrangement links TRBV11-2 to TRBJ1-1, with a possible D match to TRBD1 (5 bases). The CDR3 spans 14 residues. Germline CDR1 and CDR2: SGHAT and FQNNGV. Trimming removed 4 bases at V and 4 bases at J, with 13 bases between. The variable domain in full, completed from reference TRBV11-2 and TRBJ1-1, reads EAGVAQSPRYKIIEKRQSVAFWCNPISGHATLYWYQQILGQGPKLLIQFQNNGVVDDSQLPKDRFSAERLKGVDSTLKIQPAKLEDSAVYLCASSSGPGGTEAFFGQGTRLTVV.

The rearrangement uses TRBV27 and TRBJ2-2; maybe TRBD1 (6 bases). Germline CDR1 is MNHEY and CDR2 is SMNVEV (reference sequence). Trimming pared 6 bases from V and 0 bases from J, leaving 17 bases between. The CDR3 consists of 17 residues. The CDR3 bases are TGTGCCAGCAGCCTACACGGGGCAGGGGCGAACACCGGGGAGCTGTTTTTT. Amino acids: CASSLHGAGANTGELFF.

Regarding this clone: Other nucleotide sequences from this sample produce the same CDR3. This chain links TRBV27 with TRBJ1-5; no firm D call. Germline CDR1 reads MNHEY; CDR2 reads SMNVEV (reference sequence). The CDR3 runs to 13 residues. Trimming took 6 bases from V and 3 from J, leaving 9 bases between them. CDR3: CASSPFHNQPQHF. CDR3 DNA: TGTGCCAGCAGCCCCTTCCACAATCAGCCCCAGCATTTT.

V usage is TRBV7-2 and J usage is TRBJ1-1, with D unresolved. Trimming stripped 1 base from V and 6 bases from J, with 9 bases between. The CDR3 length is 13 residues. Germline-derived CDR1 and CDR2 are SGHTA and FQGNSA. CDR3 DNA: TGTGCCAGCAGCTTAGGATTTGGACCTGAAGCTTTCTTT. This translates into CASSLGFGPEAFF.

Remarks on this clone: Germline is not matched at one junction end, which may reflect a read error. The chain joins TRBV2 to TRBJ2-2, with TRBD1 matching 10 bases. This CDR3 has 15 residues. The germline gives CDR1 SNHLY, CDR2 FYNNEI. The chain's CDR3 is CASSAGQGNSGELFF. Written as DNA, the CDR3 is TGTGCCAGCAGTGCGGGACAGGGGAACTCCGGGGAGCTGTTTTTT.

The CDR3 nucleotides read TGTGCCAGCATCCCGGCGGGAGTTGGAAACACTGAAGCTTTCTTT. Translated, it gives CASIPAGVGNTEAFF. The chain couples TRBV6-6 to TRBJ1-1; D remains unclear. Germline V CDR1 and CDR2: MNHNY, SVGAGI (reference sequence). CDR3 size: 15 residues. Trimming took 7 bases from V and 2 from J, leaving 17 bases between them.

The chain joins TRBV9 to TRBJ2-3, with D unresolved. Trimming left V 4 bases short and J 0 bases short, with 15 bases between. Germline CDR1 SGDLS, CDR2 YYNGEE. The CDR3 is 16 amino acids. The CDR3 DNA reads TGTGCCAGCAGCACCCGACCTTTGGGGAGCACAGATACGCAGTATTTT. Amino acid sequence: CASSTRPLGSTDTQYF.

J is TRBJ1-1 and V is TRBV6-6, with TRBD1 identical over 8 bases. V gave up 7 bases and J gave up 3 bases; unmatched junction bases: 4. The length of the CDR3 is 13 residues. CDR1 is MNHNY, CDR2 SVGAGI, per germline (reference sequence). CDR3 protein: CASKDRADTEAFF. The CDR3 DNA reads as TGTGCCAGCAAGGACAGGGCGGACACTGAAGCTTTCTTT.

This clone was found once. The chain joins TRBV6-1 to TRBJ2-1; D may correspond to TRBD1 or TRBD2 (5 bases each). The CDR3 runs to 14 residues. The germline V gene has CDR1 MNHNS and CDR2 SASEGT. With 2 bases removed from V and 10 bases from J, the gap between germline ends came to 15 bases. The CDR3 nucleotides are TGTGCCAGCAGTGAATCTGGGGACCCCCAAGAGCAGTTCTTC. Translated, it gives CASSESGDPQEQFF.

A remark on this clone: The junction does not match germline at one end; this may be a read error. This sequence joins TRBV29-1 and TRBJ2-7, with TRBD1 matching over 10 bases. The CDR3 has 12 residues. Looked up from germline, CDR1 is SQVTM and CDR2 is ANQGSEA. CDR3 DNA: TGCACCGTTGGGACAGGGGCATTCGAGCAGTACTTC. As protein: CTVGTGAFEQYF.

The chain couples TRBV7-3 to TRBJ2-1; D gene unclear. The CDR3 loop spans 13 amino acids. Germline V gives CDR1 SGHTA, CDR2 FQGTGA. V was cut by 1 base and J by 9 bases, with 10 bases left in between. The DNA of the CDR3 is TGTGCCAGCAGCTTAAGCGTTGACGGTGAGCAGTTCTTC. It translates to CASSLSVDGEQFF.

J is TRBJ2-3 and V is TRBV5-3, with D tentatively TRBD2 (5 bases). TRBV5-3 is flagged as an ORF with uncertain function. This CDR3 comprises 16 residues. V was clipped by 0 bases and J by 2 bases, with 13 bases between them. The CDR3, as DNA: TGTGCCAGAAGCTTGGGGAGGTTAACCCCCACAGATACGCAGTATTTT. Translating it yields CARSLGRLTPTDTQYF.

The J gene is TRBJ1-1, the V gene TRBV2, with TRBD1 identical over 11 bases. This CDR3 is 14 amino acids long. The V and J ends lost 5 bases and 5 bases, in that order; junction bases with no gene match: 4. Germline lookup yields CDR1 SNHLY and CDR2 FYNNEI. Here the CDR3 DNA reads TGTGCCAGCAGTAGGACAGGGGGCTTGACTGAAGCTTTCTTT. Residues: CASSRTGGLTEAFF.

CDR3 sequence: CASSKFRASSSYEQYF. Here the CDR3 DNA reads TGTGCCAGCAGCAAATTCCGGGCCTCGAGCTCCTACGAGCAGTACTTC. V and J are TRBV21-1 and TRBJ2-7. TRBV21-1 is termed a pseudogene. The length of the CDR3 is 16 residues.

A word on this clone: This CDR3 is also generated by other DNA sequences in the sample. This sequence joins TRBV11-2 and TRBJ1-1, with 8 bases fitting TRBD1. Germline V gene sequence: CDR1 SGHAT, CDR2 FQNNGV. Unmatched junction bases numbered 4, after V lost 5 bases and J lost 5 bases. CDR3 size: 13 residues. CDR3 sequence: CASSNTGGTEAFF. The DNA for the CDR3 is TGTGCCAGCAGCAACACAGGGGGAACTGAAGCTTTCTTT.

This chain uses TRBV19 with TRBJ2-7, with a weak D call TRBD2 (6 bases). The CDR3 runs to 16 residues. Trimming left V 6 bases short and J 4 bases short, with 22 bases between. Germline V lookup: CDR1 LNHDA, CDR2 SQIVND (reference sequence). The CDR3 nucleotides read TGTGCCAGTAGCCTTAGCGGACACCACATGGGGTACGAGCAGTACTTC. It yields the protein CASSLSGHHMGYEQYF.